A single sample is the source of the 24 T cell receptor beta chains below, sequenced in a study of blood T cells in healthy people across ages. Combining a sample-barcoded 5' primer with a J-beta primer mix, a second PCR ran for roughly 6 to 12 cycles. Each CDR3 protein is one row after TCRdb ran MiXCR on the 5' RACE reads. Among some 1,000,000 distinct CDR3 sequences listed, almost 25% were seen once. This same sample was also part of a study on T cells of mothers and their children.

The sequencing input was blood. These receptors were collected from a girl aged 2 to 9 in good health.

The CDR3 region has the DNA TGCAGTGCCCCCAGACTAGCGGGAGGAGAGACCCAGTACTTC. Translated: CSAPRLAGGETQYF. The chain combines TRBV20-1 with TRBJ2-5; 13 nucleotides match TRBD2. Germline assignment: CDR1 DFQATT and CDR2 SNEGSKA (reference sequence). Trimming cost V 6 bases and J 4 bases; bases outside gene matches: 5. This CDR3 contains 14 residues.

The sample holds many counts of this clonotype. The DNA for the CDR3 is TGCGCCAGCAGCCAAGATTCGGCCAAGGAGCAGTTCTTC. This encodes CASSQDSAKEQFF. The chain joins TRBV4-3 to TRBJ2-1, with no clear D. The germline gives CDR1 LGHNA, CDR2 YSLEER. CDR3 size: 13 residues. V lost 0 bases, J lost 10 bases, and 10 bases lay in between.

In this sample, this clonotype turned up a few times. J is TRBJ1-2 and V is TRBV18, with 9 bases matching TRBD1. From germline, CDR1 is KGHSH and CDR2 LQKENI. The CDR3 has 16 residues. The V and J ends lost 1 base and 4 bases, in that order; junction bases with no gene match: 7. Here the CDR3 DNA reads TGTGCCAGCTCACCACAGGGACAGGGCGGAGGCTATGGCTACACCTTC. Translating it yields CASSPQGQGGGYGYTF.

V gene TRBV5-5 combines with J gene TRBJ2-2; D remains ambiguous. V was pared by 1 base and J by 8 bases, with 9 bases between. The CDR3 runs to 13 residues. CDR1 is SGHKS, CDR2 YYEKEE, per germline (reference sequence). As DNA, the CDR3 is TGTGCCAGCAGCTTGATGGCGTCTGGGGAGCTGTTTTTT. Its translation: CASSLMASGELFF.

This clonotype has at least ten counts. The J gene is TRBJ2-5, the V gene TRBV7-2; TRBD2 agrees at 7 bases. The J call may be mistaken, given a closer DNA end match to TRBJ2-7. This CDR3 spans 13 amino acids. Germline lookup yields CDR1 SGHTA and CDR2 FQGNSA. CDR3 DNA sequence: TGTGCCAGCAGCCTTACTAGCGCCTACGAGCAGTACTTC. This gives the protein CASSLTSAYEQYF.

At least ten counts were recorded for this clonotype. This sequence joins TRBV20-1 and TRBJ2-7; 13 nucleotides agree with TRBD2. Germline CDR1 and CDR2: DFQATT and SNEGSKA (reference sequence). Germline trimming cut 4 bases from V and 2 bases from J; bases unmatched to any gene: 2. This CDR3 comprises 14 residues. CDR3 in amino acids: CSATGTSGTYEQYF. DNA for the CDR3: TGCAGTGCTACAGGGACTAGCGGGACCTACGAGCAGTACTTC.

This rearrangement joins TRBV6-5 to TRBJ2-1; 7 bases are a match to TRBD2. The CDR3 extends over 15 amino acids. In germline, CDR1 is MNHEY, CDR2 SVGAGI. Losses at the gene ends were 3 bases for V and 7 bases for J; bases not matched to a gene: 9. In nucleotides, the CDR3 is TGTGCCAGCAGTTATTGGGCTAGCGGAAGGAATGAGCAGTTCTTC. Translated: CASSYWASGRNEQFF.

This clonotype was detected a few times. The chain combines TRBV11-2 with TRBJ2-5; D might be TRBD1 (5 bases). Germline V CDR1 and CDR2: SGHAT, FQNNGV. V gave up 5 bases and J gave up 0 bases, with 7 bases separating them. This CDR3 contains 13 residues. The CDR3 loop is CASSMGHQETQYF. CDR3 sequence (DNA): TGTGCCAGCAGCATGGGGCACCAAGAGACCCAGTACTTC.

Only a few counts were recorded for this clonotype. The chain employs TRBV4-1 and TRBJ2-2; TRBD2 agrees at 12 bases. Germline V gene sequence: CDR1 MGHRA, CDR2 YSYEKL. The V and J ends lost 2 bases and 6 bases, in that order; junction bases with no gene match: 4. The CDR3 sequence is 16 residues long. The CDR3 region has the DNA TGCGCCAGCAGCCAACCTAGCGGGAGGGCTTCCGGGGAGCTGTTTTTT. Translating gives CASSQPSGRASGELFF.

The chain couples TRBV10-3 to TRBJ2-5; D possibly corresponds to TRBD2 (6 bases). The J call could be wrong; TRBJ2-7 is a better fit for the DNA end. CDR3 length: 13 amino acids. Germline CDR1 ENHRY, CDR2 SYGVKD. The CDR3 is CAISPSPGVEQYF. CDR3 nucleotides: TGTGCCATCAGTCCTTCCCCGGGGGTCGAGCAGTACTTC.

This sequence joins TRBV6-1 and TRBJ1-1, with D possibly being TRBD1 (5 bases). In germline, CDR1 is MNHNS, CDR2 SASEGT. This CDR3 is 14 amino acids long. V was pared by 5 bases and J by 3 bases, with 13 bases between. In DNA form, the CDR3 reads TGTGCCAGCAGTATTCGTTCAGGGTACACTGAAGCTTTCTTT. It specifies CASSIRSGYTEAFF.

The chain combines TRBV12-3 or TRBV12-4 with TRBJ2-7; 7 bases match TRBD1. V dropped 5 bases and J dropped 5; count of bases not matched to a gene: 12. This CDR3 contains 15 residues. The CDR3 DNA is TGTGCCAGCAGTGCCCGACAGGGACAAGTAGACGAGCAGTACTTC. Protein sequence: CASSARQGQVDEQYF.

This chain joins TRBV7-2 and TRBJ2-1; D may match TRBD1 or TRBD2 (5 bases each). Germline V gives CDR1 SGHTA, CDR2 FQGNSA. Trimming shortened V by 5 bases and J by 2 bases, and 13 bases separated the two germline ends. The CDR3 consists of 15 residues. The CDR3 nucleotides are TGTGCCAGCAGCACCTGGGACCTAGCCTACAATGAGCAGTTCTTC. It encodes CASSTWDLAYNEQFF. Full variable domain (missing parts from reference TRBV7-2 and TRBJ2-1): GAGVSQSPSNKVTEKGKDVELRCDPISGHTALYWYRQSLGQGLEFLIYFQGNSAPDKSGLPSDRFSAERTGGSVSTLTIQRTQQEDSAVYLCASSTWDLAYNEQFFGPGTRLTVL.

This clonotype appeared a few times. The chain has TRBV20-1 and TRBJ2-1; D is possibly TRBD2 (5 bases). CDR3 size: 14 residues. Germline V CDR1 and CDR2: DFQATT, SNEGSKA (reference sequence). Between the trimmed V and J ends, which lost 5 bases and 0 bases, there was a span of 11 bases. Written as DNA, the CDR3 is TGCAGTGCTTTACTAGTAAGCTCCTACAATGAGCAGTTCTTC. Its protein is CSALLVSSYNEQFF.

In its sample, this clonotype was seen a few times. This chain connects TRBV24-1 to TRBJ2-7, with D possibly being TRBD1 or TRBD2 (5 bases each). Germline CDR1 is KGHDR and CDR2 is SFDVKD. This CDR3 comprises 18 residues. The V and J ends lost 1 base and 6 bases respectively, with 24 bases between them. CDR3 amino acids: CATSDFYRESSRGREQYF. The CDR3 coding sequence is TGTGCCACCAGTGATTTTTACCGCGAATCGTCTCGGGGCCGCGAGCAGTACTTC.

The genes are TRBV20-1 and TRBJ2-4; possible D gene TRBD1, 5 bases. V lost 2 bases and J lost 8, with 13 bases in between. CDR1 and CDR2 from the germline V gene are DFQATT and SNEGSKA (reference sequence). The CDR3 contains 13 residues. The chain's CDR3 is CSARPWGEDIQYF. The CDR3 nucleotides read TGCAGTGCTAGACCGTGGGGCGAAGACATTCAGTACTTC.

CDR3 nucleotides: TGCGCCAGCAGCCCTACCGGACAGCTAAACACCATATATTTT. Its translation: CASSPTGQLNTIYF. This rearrangement joins TRBV4-1 to TRBJ1-3; D is possibly TRBD1 (6 bases). The CDR3 totals 14 residues. Trimming pared 4 bases from V and 6 bases from J, leaving 13 bases between. Looked up from germline, CDR1 is MGHRA and CDR2 is YSYEKL.

The chain uses TRBV7-9 and TRBJ1-2; D possibly corresponds to TRBD1 (5 bases). V lost 3 bases and J 6 bases, leaving 14 bases between the germline ends. The germline V gene has CDR1 SEHNR and CDR2 FQNEAQ (reference sequence). The CDR3 has 14 amino acids. The CDR3 DNA reads TGTGCCAGCAGCTTCGTGGGGGGAAAGAATGGCTACACCTTC. Translation: CASSFVGGKNGYTF.

The table lists this clonotype with a few counts. This sequence joins TRBV12-3 or TRBV12-4 and TRBJ1-5; TRBD1 is a possible D gene (5 bases). The V and J ends lost 3 bases and 2 bases respectively, with 11 bases between them. The CDR3 totals 15 residues. The CDR3 nucleotides read TGTGCCAGCAGTTTTTACCGGGGCGGCAATCAGCCCCAGCATTTT. It yields the protein CASSFYRGGNQPQHF.

In regard to this clonotype: A much larger clone differs from this one at a single base, so this may be a read error. The chain couples TRBV6-6 to TRBJ1-4; 8 bases line up with TRBD1. The germline CDR1 and CDR2 sequences are MNHNY and SVGAGI (reference sequence). There are 15 residues in the CDR3. The CDR3 here is CVSSATGATNEKLFF. Here the CDR3 DNA reads TGTGTCAGCAGTGCGACAGGGGCAACTAATGAAAAACTGTTTTTT.

This clonotype came up many times. V and J are TRBV7-9 and TRBJ1-1; D remains unclear. Trimming cost V 6 bases and J 1 base, with 6 bases left between them. Germline loops: CDR1 SEHNR, CDR2 FQNEAQ (reference sequence). This CDR3 contains 12 residues. Here the CDR3 reads CASSRANTEAFF. CDR3 DNA: TGTGCCAGCAGTAGGGCGAACACTGAAGCTTTCTTT.

The chain has TRBV20-1 and TRBJ2-5, with 16 positions matching TRBD2. V lost 5 bases and J lost 1; bases outside the gene matches: 10. The germline CDR1 and CDR2 sequences are DFQATT and SNEGSKA (reference sequence). The CDR3 extends over 18 amino acids. The CDR3 spells CSAPGTSGRGPPQETQYF. Here the CDR3 DNA reads TGCAGTGCTCCCGGGACTAGCGGGAGGGGTCCCCCCCAAGAGACCCAGTACTTC.

This clonotype was counted between two and nine times. V is TRBV3-1 and J is TRBJ1-1, with 7 positions matching TRBD1. The V segment lost 1 base and the J segment 10 bases; nucleotides outside the gene matches: 3. The CDR3 totals 12 residues. The V gene's germline CDR1 is LGHDT and CDR2 YNNKEL (reference sequence). CDR3 in DNA: TGTGCCAGCAGCCAAGGAGGGGGCGGAGCTTTCTTT. Translated, it gives CASSQGGGGAFF.

This clonotype has ten or more counts. V and J are TRBV20-1 and TRBJ2-3; the match to TRBD2 covers 9 bases. Germline V CDR1 and CDR2: DFQATT, SNEGSKA (reference sequence). The V segment lost 5 bases and the J segment 3 bases; nucleotides outside the gene matches: 12. The CDR3 covers 16 residues. The CDR3 DNA is TGCAGTGCTCGGGAACCAGCGGGGGGTTTAACAGATACGCAGTATTTT. Its protein is CSAREPAGGLTDTQYF.